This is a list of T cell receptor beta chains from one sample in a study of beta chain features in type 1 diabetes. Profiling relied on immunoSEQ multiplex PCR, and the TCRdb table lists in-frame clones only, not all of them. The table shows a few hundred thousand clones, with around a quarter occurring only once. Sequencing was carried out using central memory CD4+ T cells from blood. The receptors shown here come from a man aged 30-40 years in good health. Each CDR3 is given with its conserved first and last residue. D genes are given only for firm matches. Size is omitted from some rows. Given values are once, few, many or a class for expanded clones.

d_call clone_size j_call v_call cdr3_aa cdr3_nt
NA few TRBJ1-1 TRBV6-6 CASSGRPQTEAFF TGTGCCAGCAGTGGACGGCCCCAGACTGAAGCTTTCTTT
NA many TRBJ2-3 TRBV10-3 CAISLRASDTQYF TGTGCCATCAGCCTCCGGGCCTCAGATACGCAGTATTTT
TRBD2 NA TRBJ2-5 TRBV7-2 CASSPKTSGVGETQYF TGTGCCAGCAGCCCCAAGACTAGCGGTGTTGGGGAGACCCAGTACTTC
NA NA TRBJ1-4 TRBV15 CATSRDQPGTNEKLFF TGTGCCACCAGCAGAGATCAACCGGGTACTAATGAAAAACTGTTTTTT
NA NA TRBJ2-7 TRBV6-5 CATQGLTYEQYF TGTGCCACCCAGGGGCTGACCTACGAGCAGTACTTC
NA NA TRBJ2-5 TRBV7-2 CASSLSGETQYF TGTGCCAGCAGCTTATCTGGGGAGACCCAGTACTTC
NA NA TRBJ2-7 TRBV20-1 CSAPLRLEQYF TGCAGTGCCCCTTTGCGTCTCGAGCAGTACTTC
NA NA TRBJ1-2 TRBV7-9 CASSEGSYGYTF TGTGCCAGCAGCGAAGGCAGCTATGGCTACACCTTC
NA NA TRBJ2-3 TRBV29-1 CSALGEAGSDTQYF TGCAGCGCCTTGGGGGAGGCGGGATCAGATACGCAGTATTTT
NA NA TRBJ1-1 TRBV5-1 CASSWGPTVNTEAFF TGCGCCAGCAGCTGGGGCCCCACAGTGAACACTGAAGCTTTCTTT
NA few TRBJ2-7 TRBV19 CASSGGFDVEQYF TGTGCCAGTAGTGGAGGGTTTGACGTGGAGCAGTACTTC
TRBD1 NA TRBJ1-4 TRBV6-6 CASSRTGDEKLFF TGTGCCAGCAGCCGGACAGGGGATGAAAAACTGTTTTTT
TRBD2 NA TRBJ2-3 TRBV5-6 CASSQLAGEHTQYF TGTGCCAGCAGCCAACTAGCGGGAGAACATACGCAGTATTTT
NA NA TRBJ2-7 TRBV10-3 CAISEGGLGEQYF TGTGCCATCAGTGAGGGGGGGCTCGGCGAGCAGTACTTC
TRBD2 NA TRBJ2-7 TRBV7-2 CASTLAGGPHEQYF TGTGCCAGCACCCTAGCGGGGGGGCCCCACGAGCAGTACTTC